The entry below gives a single TCR beta chain sequence along with its context. Its antigen is not identified. The time point was: week 47, end of study. Doses of 300 ug of mutant IDH1 20-mer peptide were given with topical imiquimod. These data are taken from a study of a mutant IDH1 vaccine in newly diagnosed glioma. In the study overall: The study started vaccination 4-6 weeks after radiotherapy alone, or with temozolomide cycles.

The CDR3 sequence is 15 residues long. CDR1 is SGHNT and CDR2 is YYREEE in the germline V gene (reference sequence). The trim removed 1 base at V and 6 bases at J, leaving 7 bases unmatched. The repertoire was sequenced with immunoSEQ multiplex PCR; TCRdb's copy has only in-frame clones and lacks some. The profile shows about 50,000 clones, roughly 80% of them singletons. The chain joins TRBV5-4 to TRBJ2-4; 7 bases fit TRBD1. The receptor was isolated from a woman in her 30s with glioma. Some clones in this sample may be carry-over from other donors' samples. The material was PBMCs, obtained from a glioma patient whose treatment included an IDH1 peptide vaccine. This CDR3 is CASSLLLGQRNIQYF. CDR3 bases: TGTGCCAGCAGCTTGTTGCTGGGACAGAGAAACATTCAGTACTTC.